The entry below gives a single TCR beta chain sequence along with its context. This clonotype has a count of ten or more. Its cognate antigen has yet to be identified. Qualities for individual bases were not recorded, and no much larger clone is one base off. Hyperthyroidism patients were newly diagnosed, with disease duration under 2 months, and aged 18 to 65 years. Exclusion was applied to patients with uncontrolled infections, other autoimmune diseases, pregnancy or lactation. Diagnoses relied on clinical symptoms, serum thyroxine and TRAb, thyroid ultrasound and orbital computed tomography. Blood from progressor patients was collected at the time of first diagnosis with hyperthyroidism, before any ophthalmopathy symptoms had appeared. PBMCs were isolated from 10 ml of fresh peripheral blood by Ficoll-Paque density gradient centrifugation. Progressor patients were initially diagnosed with Graves' hyperthyroidism and developed ophthalmopathy during follow-up. Total RNA was extracted with Trizol reagent, and quality was checked on an Agilent 2100 Bioanalyzer.

The data belong to a study of T cells in Graves' hyperthyroidism and ophthalmopathy (dated 2019 in TCRdb). For context, the study as a whole: Peripheral blood samples were taken at initial diagnosis, before any treatment was given. To identify TCR V-J signatures that set the groups apart, the researchers used a discovery cohort of more than 95 patients, made up of roughly 45 with Graves' ophthalmopathy and some 60 with stable Graves' hyperthyroidism. Prospective prediction of ophthalmopathy was tested in an independent validation cohort of about 19 hyperthyroidism patients and around 16 patients who later progressed to ophthalmopathy. The roughly 100 discovery patients were divided at random into training and test sets in a 7:3 ratio. In several Graves' hyperthyroidism patients, the study also compared T-cell repertoires from thyroid tissue with T-cell repertoires from blood. Once sampling was done, hyperthyroidism patients were given methimazole at a starting dose of 30 mg daily, whereas ophthalmopathy patients were given high-dose intravenous methylprednisolone. TCR Vbeta CDR3 sequencing of 120 to 150 peripheral blood samples (about 45 ophthalmopathy, under 80 hyperthyroidism and approximately 17 progressor patients) is reported in the paper.

Amplification of TCR beta CDR3 regions was carried out from RNA transcripts. For the first round of RT-PCR on the TCR CDR3, the HTBI primer set was used together with the Qiagen OneStep RT-PCR kit. A second multiplex PCR round built the libraries, followed by size selection and purification. Sequencing of the libraries was done on an Illumina HiSeq2000 using paired-end 100 bp reads. In the source study's methods: SOAPnuke was used to process the raw data, throwing out any read that contained adapters or uncalled bases, had a mean Phred below 15, or lacked an exact constant-primer or identifier match. High-quality paired reads were merged using COPE v1.2.5, and each unique nucleotide sequence was defined as a clonotype. Clonotypes were aligned to IMGT TRBV, TRBD and TRBJ reference segments using MiTCR v1.1. Only V-J combinations with frequency above 0.0001, covering 99.2% of repertoires, were analysed. A TCS score was defined as the ratio of F50 (clonal expansion) to E x V (chaos), with BLOSUM62-based TCRdist applied between CDR3 peptides within each V-J. Welch's t-statistics and random forest reduced around 510 V-J features to 10 to 15, which were used in a naive Bayes classifier (R e1071). The raw public data were reprocessed by TCRdb itself: fastp quality trimming at Q25, MiXCR clonotype calling, in-frame beta chains only. All rows with the same CDR3 protein become a single entry with the most common DNA and genes. These V and J calls derive from TCRdb rather than the authors' analysis. A total of about 260,000 distinct CDR3 sequences appear in this sample, less than 30% of them only once. The ten largest clones capture 20% to 30% of the sample.

Paper-wide results and their limitations: No statistical method was used to fix the sample size in advance, and group allocation was not hidden from the investigators. Most expanded thyroid clonotypes (frequency above 0.001) were also detected in blood, suggesting blood repertoires may reflect thyroid immune responses. A model built on a 13 V-J signature distinguished ophthalmopathy from stable hyperthyroidism, reaching about 88% sensitivity and 81% to 83% specificity in cross-validation and 80%/75% in testing. In validation, the model predicted progression to ophthalmopathy with around 71% sensitivity and less than 80% specificity, a median of around 6.6 months before onset.

Sequencing used blood. The clonotype comes from a man in his forties or fifties with Graves' hyperthyroidism that later progressed to Graves' ophthalmopathy.

The DNA sequence reads TGTGCCAGCAGACTGGGGGGAAATAGCAATCAGCCCCAGCATTTT. Translated, it reads CASRLGGNSNQPQHF. The rearrangement combines TRBV6-5 with TRBJ1-5; tentative D gene TRBD1, with 5 bases matching. V gives up 6 bases and J gives up 0 bases, and the segment between their germline ends measures 12 bases. Via the germline V gene, CDR1 is MNHEY and CDR2 SVGAGI. There are 15 amino acids in the CDR3, from cysteine to phenylalanine inclusive. The DNA shown is the 45-base CDR3, in frame from base 1.